The entry that follows covers one TCR beta chain sequence. Germline CDR1 is SEHNR and CDR2 is FQNEAQ (reference sequence). This CDR3 has 15 residues. J gave up 5 bases and V 5 bases, and 10 bases lay outside the gene matches. Per the authors' pipeline: The authors estimated nucleated cell counts from reference gene primer amplification. TCRdb keeps only in-frame clones here, not all; method: immunoSEQ multiplex PCR. That table gives V, J and clone size, and the DNA gave D and trimming. The sample shows about 130,000 clones, roughly 88% of them seen only once. The data derive from a study of blood T cell repertoires in COVID-19. Study-level information: Acute and convalescent COVID-19 samples came from the United States, Italy and Spain. Sources were T cells, B-cell-depleted T cells, or PBMCs; the material itself was cDNA or gDNA.

The sequence came from a man over 45 with acute or convalescent COVID-19. This rearrangement joins TRBV7-9 to TRBJ2-7; 9 bases agree with TRBD1. The sample consisted of peripheral blood. The CDR3 reads CASSLGLDRGDEQYF. The CDR3 DNA is TGTGCCAGCAGCCTCGGATTGGACAGGGGCGACGAGCAGTACTTC.